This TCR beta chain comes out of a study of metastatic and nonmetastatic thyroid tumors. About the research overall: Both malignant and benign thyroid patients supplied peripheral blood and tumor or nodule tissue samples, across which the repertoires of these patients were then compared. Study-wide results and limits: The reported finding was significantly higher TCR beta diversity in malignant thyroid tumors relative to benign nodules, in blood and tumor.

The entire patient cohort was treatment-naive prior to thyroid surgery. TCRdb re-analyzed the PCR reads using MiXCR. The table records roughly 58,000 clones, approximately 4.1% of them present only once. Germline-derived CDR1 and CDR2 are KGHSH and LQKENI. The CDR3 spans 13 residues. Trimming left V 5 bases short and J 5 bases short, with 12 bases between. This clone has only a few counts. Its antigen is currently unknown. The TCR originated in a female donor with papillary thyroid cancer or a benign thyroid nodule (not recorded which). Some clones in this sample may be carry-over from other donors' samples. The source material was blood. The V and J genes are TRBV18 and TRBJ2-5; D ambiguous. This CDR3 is CASSSHGSETQYF. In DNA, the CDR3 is TGTGCCAGCTCATCACATGGAAGCGAGACCCAGTACTTC.